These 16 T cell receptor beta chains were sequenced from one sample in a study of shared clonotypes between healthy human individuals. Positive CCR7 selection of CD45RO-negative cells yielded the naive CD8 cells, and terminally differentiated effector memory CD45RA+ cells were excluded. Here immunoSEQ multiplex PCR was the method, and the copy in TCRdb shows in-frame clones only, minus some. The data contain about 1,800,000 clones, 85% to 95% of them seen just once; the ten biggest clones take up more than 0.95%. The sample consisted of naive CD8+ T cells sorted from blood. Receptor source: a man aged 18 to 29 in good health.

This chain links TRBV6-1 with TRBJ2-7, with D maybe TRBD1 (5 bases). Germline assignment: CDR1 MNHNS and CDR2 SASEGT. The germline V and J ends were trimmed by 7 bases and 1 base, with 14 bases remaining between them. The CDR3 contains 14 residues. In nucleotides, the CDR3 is TGTGCCAGCATCCACCCCCAGGGTTCCTACGAGCAGTACTTC. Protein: CASIHPQGSYEQYF.

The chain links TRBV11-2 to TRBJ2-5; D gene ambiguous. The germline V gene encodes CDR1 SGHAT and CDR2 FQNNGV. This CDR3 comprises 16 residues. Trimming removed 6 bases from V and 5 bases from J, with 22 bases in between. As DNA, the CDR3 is TGTGCCAGCAGATCCTTCGGTCCAGACTGGTCGGAGACCCAGTACTTC. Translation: CASRSFGPDWSETQYF.

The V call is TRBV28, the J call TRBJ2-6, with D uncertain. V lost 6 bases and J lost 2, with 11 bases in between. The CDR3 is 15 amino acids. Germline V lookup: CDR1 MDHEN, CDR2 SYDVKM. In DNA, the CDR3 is TGTGCCAGCAGACTTTCCGATCCTGGGGCCAACGTCCTGACTTTC. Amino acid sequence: CASRLSDPGANVLTF. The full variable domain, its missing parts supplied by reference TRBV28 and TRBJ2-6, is DVKVTQSSRYLVKRTGEKVFLECVQDMDHENMFWYRQDPGLGLRLIYFSYDVKMKEKGDIPEGYSVSREKKERFSLILESASTNQTSMYLCASRLSDPGANVLTFGAGSRLTVL.

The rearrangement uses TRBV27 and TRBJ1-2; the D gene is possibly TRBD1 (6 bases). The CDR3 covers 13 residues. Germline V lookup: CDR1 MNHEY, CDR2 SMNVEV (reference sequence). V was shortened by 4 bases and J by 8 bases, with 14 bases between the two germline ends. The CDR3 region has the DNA TGTGCCAGCAGTTGGTCAGGGGCGGCGGGCTACACCTTC. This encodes CASSWSGAAGYTF.

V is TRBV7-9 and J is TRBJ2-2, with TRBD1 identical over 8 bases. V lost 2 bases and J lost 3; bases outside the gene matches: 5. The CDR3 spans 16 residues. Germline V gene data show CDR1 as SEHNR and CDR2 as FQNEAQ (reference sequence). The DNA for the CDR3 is TGTGCCAGCAGCTTATATAGGACAGGGCACACCGGGGAGCTGTTTTTT. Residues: CASSLYRTGHTGELFF.

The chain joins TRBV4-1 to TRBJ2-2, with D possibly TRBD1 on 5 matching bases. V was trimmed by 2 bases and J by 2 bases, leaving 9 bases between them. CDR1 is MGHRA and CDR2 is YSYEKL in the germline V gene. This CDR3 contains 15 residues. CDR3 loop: CASSQNRGNTGELFF. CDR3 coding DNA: TGCGCCAGCAGCCAAAATAGGGGTAACACCGGGGAGCTGTTTTTT.

As DNA, the CDR3 is TGTGCCAGCAGGCCCGCCGCCCCCAAGGGGGTGAACACTGAAGCTTTCTTT. It specifies CASRPAAPKGVNTEAFF. The V call is TRBV7-9, the J call TRBJ1-1, with TRBD1 as a possible D gene (6 bases). The CDR3 sequence is 17 residues long. V lost 6 bases and J 0 bases, leaving 20 bases between the germline ends. Germline loops: CDR1 SEHNR, CDR2 FQNEAQ (reference sequence).

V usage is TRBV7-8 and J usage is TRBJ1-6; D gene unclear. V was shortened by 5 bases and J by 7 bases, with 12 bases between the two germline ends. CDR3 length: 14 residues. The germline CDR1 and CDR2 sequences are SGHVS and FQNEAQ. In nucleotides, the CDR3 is TGTGCCAGCAGCGATCAAAGGGCAAATTCACCCCTCCACTTT. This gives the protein CASSDQRANSPLHF.

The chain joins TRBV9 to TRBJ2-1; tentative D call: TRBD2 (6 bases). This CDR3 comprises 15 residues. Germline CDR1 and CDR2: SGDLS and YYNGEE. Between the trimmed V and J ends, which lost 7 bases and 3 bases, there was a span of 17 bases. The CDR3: CASSPEGNLYNEQFF. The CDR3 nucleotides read TGTGCCAGCTCCCCGGAGGGCAACCTCTACAATGAGCAGTTCTTC.

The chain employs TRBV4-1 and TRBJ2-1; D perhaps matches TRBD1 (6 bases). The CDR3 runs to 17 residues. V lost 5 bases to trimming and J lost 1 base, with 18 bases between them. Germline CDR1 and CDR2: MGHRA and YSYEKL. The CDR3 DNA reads TGCGCCAGCAGCGCCTGGCACAGGGAGTGGTCCTACAATGAGCAGTTCTTC. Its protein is CASSAWHREWSYNEQFF.

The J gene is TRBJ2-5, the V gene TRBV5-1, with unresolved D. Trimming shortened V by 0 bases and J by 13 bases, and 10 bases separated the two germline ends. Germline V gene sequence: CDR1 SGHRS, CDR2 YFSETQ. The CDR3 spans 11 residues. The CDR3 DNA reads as TGCGCCAGCAGCTTGGACGGGTTACTGTACTTC. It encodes CASSLDGLLYF.

CDR3 DNA: TGTGCCAGCAGGTTAGCCCCAGGGGGCGTAAATTACAATGAGCAGTTCTTC. It yields the protein CASRLAPGGVNYNEQFF. The chain couples TRBV7-3 to TRBJ2-1; 8 nucleotides line up with TRBD1. Looked up from germline, CDR1 is SGHTA and CDR2 is FQGTGA. J gave up 4 bases and V 6 bases, and 14 bases lay outside the gene matches. The CDR3 runs to 17 residues.

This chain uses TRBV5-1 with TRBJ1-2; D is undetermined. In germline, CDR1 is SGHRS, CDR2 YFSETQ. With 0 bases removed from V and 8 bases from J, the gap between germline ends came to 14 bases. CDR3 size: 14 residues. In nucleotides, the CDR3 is TGCGCCAGCAGCTTGGGGGTAGAGACCGCGGGCTACACCTTC. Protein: CASSLGVETAGYTF.

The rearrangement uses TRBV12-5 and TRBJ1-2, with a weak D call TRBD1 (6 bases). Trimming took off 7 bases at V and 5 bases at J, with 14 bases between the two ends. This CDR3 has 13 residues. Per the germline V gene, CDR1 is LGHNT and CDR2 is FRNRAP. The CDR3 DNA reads TGTGCTAGTGAACTCGGACAGAGTTATGGCTACACCTTC. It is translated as CASELGQSYGYTF.

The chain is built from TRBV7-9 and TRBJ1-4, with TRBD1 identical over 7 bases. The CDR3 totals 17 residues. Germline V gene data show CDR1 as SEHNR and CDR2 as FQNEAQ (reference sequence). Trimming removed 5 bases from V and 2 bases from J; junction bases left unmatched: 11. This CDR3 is CASSPAGRGTTNEKLFF. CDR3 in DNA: TGTGCCAGCAGCCCTGCGGGCAGGGGGACCACTAATGAAAAACTGTTTTTT.

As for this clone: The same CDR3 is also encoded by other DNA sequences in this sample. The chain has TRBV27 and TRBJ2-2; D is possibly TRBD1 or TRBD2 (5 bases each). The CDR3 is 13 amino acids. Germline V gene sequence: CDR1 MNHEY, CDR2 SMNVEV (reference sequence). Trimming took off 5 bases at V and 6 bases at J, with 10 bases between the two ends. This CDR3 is CASSPGTPGELFF. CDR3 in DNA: TGTGCCAGCAGTCCCGGGACGCCCGGGGAGCTGTTTTTT.